Listed below are T cell receptor beta chains from one sample, sequenced in a study of beta chain features in type 1 diabetes. Profiling relied on immunoSEQ multiplex PCR, and the TCRdb table lists in-frame clones only, not all of them. The data show a few hundred thousand clones, over 20% seen once. The sequencing input was naive CD4+ T cells from blood. These receptors were collected from a woman in her thirties or forties with type 1 diabetes. CDR3s include the opening cysteine and the closing phenylalanine or tryptophan. D genes are given only for firm matches. Clone size appears in some rows only: once, few, many, or a class for an expanded clone.

j_gene	d_gene	abundance	v_gene	CDR3aa	CDR3nt
TRBJ1-2	TRBD1	few	TRBV6-5	CASTRQPGGGYGYTF	TGTGCCAGCACCAGACAGCCAGGGGGCGGCTATGGCTACACCTTC
TRBJ2-3	TRBD1	NA	TRBV6-6	CASSSPGTGTPDTQYF	TGTGCCAGCAGTTCCCCCGGGACAGGGACCCCAGATACGCAGTATTTT
TRBJ2-1	TRBD1	few	TRBV9	CASSPYDRAGYNEQFF	TGTGCCAGCAGCCCCTACGACAGGGCAGGCTACAATGAGCAGTTCTTC
TRBJ2-7	TRBD1	NA	TRBV5-1	CASSQGQPSYEQYF	TGCGCCAGCTCTCAGGGACAGCCGAGCTACGAGCAGTACTTC
TRBJ2-1	TRBD1	few	TRBV7-2	CASRTGGSYNEQFF	TGTGCCAGCAGGACAGGGGGATCGTACAATGAGCAGTTCTTC
TRBJ1-6	TRBD1	NA	TRBV4-3	CASSRTGNNSPLHF	TGCGCCAGCAGCCGGACAGGGAACAATTCACCCCTCCACTTT
TRBJ1-4	NA	NA	TRBV5-6	CASSFGTWEKLFF	TGTGCCAGCAGCTTCGGGACATGGGAAAAACTGTTTTTT
TRBJ1-5	NA	NA	TRBV2	CASGRSNQPQHF	TGTGCCAGCGGGCGTAGCAATCAGCCCCAGCATTTT
TRBJ1-2	TRBD1	few	TRBV2	CASRRTGEDGYTF	TGTGCCAGCAGGAGGACAGGGGAAGATGGCTACACCTTC
TRBJ2-1	TRBD2	few	TRBV5-1	CASSFGGRAYNEQFF	TGCGCCAGCAGCTTCGGCGGGAGAGCTTACAATGAGCAGTTCTTC
TRBJ2-1	NA	NA	TRBV4-2	CASSLTFNEQFF	TGTGCCAGCAGTTTGACTTTCAATGAGCAGTTCTTC
TRBJ1-1	NA	NA	TRBV5-4	CASSSRQANTEAFF	TGTGCCAGCAGCTCCCGACAAGCGAACACTGAAGCTTTCTTT
TRBJ1-4	TRBD1	few	TRBV18	CASSLQGAANEKLFF	TGTGCCAGCTCACTACAGGGGGCTGCTAATGAAAAACTGTTTTTT
TRBJ1-2	NA	few	TRBV11-2	CASSSGGTTYYGYTF	TGTGCCAGCAGCTCCGGGGGTACCACTTACTATGGCTACACCTTC
TRBJ2-2	NA	few	TRBV28	CASSGGYTGELFF	TGTGCCAGCAGTGGCGGATACACCGGGGAGCTGTTTTTT
TRBJ2-1	TRBD2	NA	TRBV9	CASSVHWEGNEQFF	TGTGCCAGCAGCGTACATTGGGAGGGGAATGAGCAGTTCTTC
TRBJ1-1	NA	few	TRBV11-2	CASSLAAEAFF	TGTGCCAGCAGCTTAGCTGCGGAAGCTTTCTTT
TRBJ2-6	TRBD1	NA	TRBV15	CATSRGWAGGDSGANVLTF	TGTGCCACCAGCAGAGGTTGGGCAGGGGGTGATTCTGGGGCCAACGTCCTGACTTTC
TRBJ1-5	NA	NA	TRBV9	CASSAQVNQPQHF	TGTGCCAGCAGCGCACAGGTAAACCAGCCCCAGCATTTT
TRBJ2-7	NA	NA	TRBV25-1	CASSAGQGNTAAYEQYF	TGTGCCAGCAGTGCAGGGCAGGGAAACACGGCGGCCTACGAGCAGTACTTC
TRBJ2-3	NA	NA	TRBV5-4	CASSLGGLSTDTQYF	TGTGCCAGCAGCTTGGGGGGGCTTAGCACAGATACGCAGTATTTT
TRBJ2-1	NA	NA	TRBV19	CASSGGLSSYNEQFF	TGTGCCAGTAGTGGGGGCCTTAGCTCCTACAATGAGCAGTTCTTC
TRBJ2-7	NA	NA	TRBV10-3	CAISEALGEQYF	TGTGCCATCAGTGAGGCGCTAGGCGAGCAGTACTTC
TRBJ2-4	NA	NA	TRBV9	CASSVGGGLDIQYF	TGTGCCAGCAGCGTAGGGGGAGGTCTTGACATTCAGTACTTC
TRBJ1-5	NA	few	TRBV7-2	CASSLGSGGTEQPQHF	TGTGCCAGCAGCTTAGGTTCGGGAGGGACGGAACAGCCCCAGCATTTT
TRBJ2-7	NA	few	TRBV18	CASSPSPGGSEQYF	TGTGCCAGCTCACCATCGCCAGGGGGGAGCGAGCAGTACTTC
TRBJ2-3	TRBD2	NA	TRBV7-2	CASSLGLAGGTDTQYF	TGTGCCAGCAGCTTGGGACTAGCGGGAGGGACAGATACGCAGTATTTT
TRBJ2-7	NA	few	TRBV7-2	CASSPPAAGEQYF	TGTGCCAGCAGCCCGCCTGCCGCGGGGGAGCAGTACTTC
TRBJ1-1	NA	NA	TRBV4-2	CASSQAGTEAFF	TGTGCCAGCAGCCAAGCGGGTACTGAAGCTTTCTTT
TRBJ2-5	TRBD1	NA	TRBV4-3	CASSQGGQNQETQYF	TGCGCCAGCAGCCAAGGGGGACAGAACCAAGAGACCCAGTACTTC
TRBJ2-1	NA	few	TRBV4-2	CASSLAEMRGGGNEQFF	TGTGCCAGCAGCCTCGCCGAAATGCGGGGAGGGGGCAATGAGCAGTTCTTC
TRBJ2-2	NA	NA	TRBV27	CASSLSLGGTGELFF	TGTGCCAGCAGTTTATCGTTGGGGGGCACCGGGGAGCTGTTTTTT
TRBJ2-5	NA	NA	TRBV9	CASSVGGGGIPETQYF	TGTGCCAGCAGCGTAGGGGGAGGGGGAATCCCCGAGACCCAGTACTTC
TRBJ2-1	NA	NA	TRBV4-2	CASSQDRERYEQFF	TGTGCCAGCAGCCAAGATCGGGAACGATATGAGCAGTTCTTC
TRBJ1-2	NA	few	TRBV7-9	CASSQGNYGYTF	TGTGCCAGCAGCCAGGGGAACTATGGCTACACCTTC
TRBJ1-5	TRBD1	few	TRBV13	CASSKRTGGDQPQHF	TGTGCCAGCAGCAAGCGGACAGGGGGGGATCAGCCCCAGCATTTT
TRBJ2-1	NA	NA	TRBV18	CASSPWLGGNEQFF	TGTGCCAGCTCACCATGGCTAGGTGGCAATGAGCAGTTCTTC
TRBJ2-5	TRBD1	NA	TRBV29-1	CSVGQGQETQYF	TGCAGCGTTGGACAGGGACAAGAGACCCAGTACTTC
TRBJ1-4	NA	NA	TRBV25-1	CASSEPGWKSEKLFF	TGTGCCAGCAGTGAGCCGGGGTGGAAGAGTGAAAAACTGTTTTTT
TRBJ1-1	TRBD1	few	TRBV25-1	CASSVTGGRGTEAFF	TGTGCCAGCAGTGTAACAGGGGGCAGAGGCACTGAAGCTTTCTTT
TRBJ2-2	TRBD2	few	TRBV9	CASSVSGRLDTGELFF	TGTGCCAGCAGCGTTAGCGGGAGGCTGGACACCGGGGAGCTGTTTTTT
TRBJ2-2	NA	NA	TRBV7-3	CASSPHPNTGELFF	TGTGCCAGCAGCCCACACCCGAACACCGGGGAGCTGTTTTTT